A single sample gave rise to the 21 T cell receptor beta chains below, sequenced in a study of shared clonotypes between healthy human individuals. Sequencing was performed with immunoSEQ multiplex PCR; in TCRdb, only in-frame clones are kept and a portion is missing. The repertoire has roughly 2.4 million clones, 95% of them found once; the top ten carry roughly 0.13%. The source material was naive CD4+ T cells sorted from blood. Noted subset: CD45RA+ positively selected. The origin of the receptors is a man aged 18-30 years in good health.

This chain uses TRBV6-1 with TRBJ2-3, with TRBD1 as a possible D gene (5 bases). V was cut by 0 bases and J by 8 bases, with 12 bases left in between. The CDR3 runs to 14 residues. Germline V gene sequence: CDR1 MNHNS, CDR2 SASEGT. CDR3 protein: CASSEALQGGTQYF. The CDR3 nucleotides read TGTGCCAGCAGTGAAGCGCTTCAGGGCGGTACGCAGTATTTT.

This clone was seen a single time. The chain joins TRBV27 to TRBJ2-3; D ambiguous. CDR3 length equals 14 residues. Trimming left V 4 bases short and J 1 base short, with 9 bases between. In germline, CDR1 is MNHEY, CDR2 SMNVEV (reference sequence). This chain's CDR3 is CASSSPSRTDTQYF. For the CDR3, the DNA is TGTGCCAGCAGTTCACCCTCTCGCACAGATACGCAGTATTTT.

Notes on this clone: Other DNA sequences within the sample encode an identical CDR3. The V gene is TRBV28, the J gene TRBJ2-7; no reliable D call. Germline CDR1 is MDHEN and CDR2 is SYDVKM. This CDR3 is built from 12 residues. V gave up 5 bases and J gave up 0 bases, with 5 bases separating them. This CDR3 is CASSPSSYEQYF. The DNA for the CDR3 is TGTGCCAGCAGTCCGAGCTCCTACGAGCAGTACTTC.

This clone has only one observation. The chain combines TRBV5-1 with TRBJ2-7; 7 bases fit TRBD1. The germline gives CDR1 SGHRS, CDR2 YFSETQ. After removal of 0 bases from V and 2 bases from J, the junction contained 5 bases not matched to a gene. This CDR3 contains 15 residues. The CDR3 reads CASSLEGGWTYEQYF. The CDR3 DNA reads as TGCGCCAGCAGCTTGGAAGGGGGCTGGACCTACGAGCAGTACTTC. The full variable domain, completed using reference TRBV5-1 and TRBJ2-7, is KAGVTQTPRYLIKTRGQQVTLSCSPISGHRSVSWYQQTPGQGLQFLFEYFSETQRNKGNFPGRFSGRQFSNSRSEMNVSTLELGDSALYLCASSLEGGWTYEQYFGPGTRLTVT.

The chain has TRBV10-3 and TRBJ1-4; 9 bases agree with TRBD1. This CDR3 is built from 15 residues. The germline CDR1 and CDR2 sequences are ENHRY and SYGVKD. Germline trimming cut 2 bases from V and 4 bases from J; bases unmatched to any gene: 2. The CDR3 reads CAISEGTGLNEKLFF. For the CDR3, the DNA is TGTGCCATCAGTGAGGGGACAGGGCTTAATGAAAAACTGTTTTTT.

The chain recombines TRBV25-1 with TRBJ2-5; a weak D match, TRBD1 (5 bases). TRBJ2-7 explains the end of the DNA better; the J call may be wrong. This CDR3 is built from 15 residues. CDR1 and CDR2 (germline): MGHDK, SYGVNS. The CDR3 is CASSASGASSYEQYF. In nucleotides, the CDR3 is TGTGCCAGCAGTGCCAGTGGGGCGAGCTCCTACGAGCAGTACTTC.

This chain joins TRBV6-6 and TRBJ2-1; 7 nucleotides agree with TRBD2. Trimming took 6 bases from V and 3 from J; bases not matched to a gene: 2. Per the germline V gene, CDR1 is MNHNY and CDR2 is SVGAGI (reference sequence). The CDR3 is made up of 13 amino acids. In DNA form, the CDR3 reads TGTGCCAGCAGCGGGGGGAACTACAATGAGCAGTTCTTC. It codes for CASSGGNYNEQFF.

This sequence joins TRBV2 and TRBJ1-2, with a weak D call TRBD1 (5 bases). This CDR3 is 16 amino acids long. Looked up from germline, CDR1 is SNHLY and CDR2 is FYNNEI. Trimming removed 8 bases at V and 5 bases at J, with 24 bases between. CDR3 in amino acids: CASGRDGSSGGYGYTF. The CDR3 DNA follows: TGTGCCAGCGGCCGGGACGGATCGTCCGGAGGTTATGGCTACACCTTC.

The J gene is TRBJ2-5, the V gene TRBV7-2; D gene ambiguous. The V gene lost 0 bases and the J gene lost 5 bases, with 16 bases spanning the gap. This CDR3 comprises 16 residues. CDR1 and CDR2 (germline): SGHTA, FQGNSA. CDR3 nucleotides: TGTGCCAGCAGCTTAGCGCCTACTACCCCCGGGGAGACCCAGTACTTC. This sequence encodes CASSLAPTTPGETQYF.

The rearrangement links TRBV7-9 to TRBJ2-7; TRBD1 agrees at 8 bases. With V trimmed by 3 bases and J by 6 bases, 7 bases remained unmatched. The CDR3 has 14 amino acids. CDR1 and CDR2 (germline): SEHNR, FQNEAQ (reference sequence). CDR3 DNA sequence: TGTGCCAGCAGCTTCTGGACAGGGTCGGGCGAGCAGTACTTC. Its translation is CASSFWTGSGEQYF. Together with reference TRBV7-9 and TRBJ2-7, the CDR3 gives the full variable domain: DTGVSQNPRHKITKRGQNVTFRCDPISEHNRLYWYRQTLGQGPEFLTYFQNEAQLEKSRLLSDRFSAERPKGSFSTLEIQRTEQGDSAMYLCASSFWTGSGEQYFGPGTRLTVT.

V gene TRBV6-5 combines with J gene TRBJ2-5; D is possibly TRBD1 (6 bases). The J call is in doubt because the DNA end fits TRBJ2-7 better. The CDR3 contains 15 residues. Germline CDR1 MNHEY, CDR2 SVGAGI. The CDR3 sequence is CASSLQGFPPYEQYF. Written as DNA, the CDR3 is TGTGCCAGCAGCCTACAGGGATTTCCGCCCTACGAGCAGTACTTC.

V is TRBV5-1 and J is TRBJ1-2; D not resolved. Germline CDR1 is SGHRS and CDR2 is YFSETQ. V lost 4 bases and J lost 4, with 14 bases in between. The CDR3 sequence is 14 residues long. CDR3 protein: CASSERVETYGYTF. CDR3 sequence (DNA): TGCGCCAGCAGCGAACGGGTGGAGACCTATGGCTACACCTTC.

The rearrangement joins TRBV5-5 to TRBJ2-7; TRBD2 aligns across 8 bases. V shed 0 bases, J shed 5 bases, and the junction held 13 bases outside the gene matches. The CDR3 length is 17 residues. Germline V lookup: CDR1 SGHKS, CDR2 YYEKEE (reference sequence). This CDR3 is CASSLGLASPYRDEQYF. The CDR3 DNA follows: TGTGCCAGCAGCTTGGGACTAGCGTCTCCTTATCGGGACGAGCAGTACTTC. Full variable domain (remainder filled in from reference TRBV5-5 and TRBJ2-7): DAGVTQSPTHLIKTRGQQVTLRCSPISGHKSVSWYQQVLGQGPQFIFQYYEKEERGRGNFPDRFSARQFPNYSSELNVNALLLGDSALYLCASSLGLASPYRDEQYFGPGTRLTVT.

V and J are TRBV5-1 and TRBJ2-7; 12 bases are a match to TRBD2. This CDR3 has 15 amino acids. J gave up 5 bases and V 4 bases, and 7 bases lay outside the gene matches. Germline V gene lookup returns CDR1 SGHRS and CDR2 YFSETQ. The CDR3 loop is CASSPLAGGQDEQYF. The CDR3 coding sequence is TGCGCCAGCAGCCCCCTAGCGGGAGGGCAGGACGAGCAGTACTTC.

J is TRBJ1-6 and V is TRBV2; D might be TRBD1 (6 bases). The CDR3 has 13 amino acids. Trimming took 5 bases from V and 9 from J, leaving 11 bases between them. Germline V gives CDR1 SNHLY, CDR2 FYNNEI. The CDR3 region has the DNA TGTGCCAGCAGTACGACAGGCGGTTCACCCCTCCACTTT. Protein product: CASSTTGGSPLHF.

V is TRBV6-1 and J is TRBJ2-3, with 14 bases lining up with TRBD2. There are 18 residues in the CDR3. The V segment lost 4 bases and the J segment 4 bases; nucleotides outside the gene matches: 10. The germline V gene encodes CDR1 MNHNS and CDR2 SASEGT. The CDR3 region is CASSVVGGLAGVADTQYF. The CDR3 DNA reads TGTGCCAGCAGTGTGGTGGGGGGACTAGCGGGAGTGGCAGATACGCAGTATTTT.

This sequence joins TRBV9 and TRBJ1-1; D not certain. Between the trimmed V and J ends, which lost 0 bases and 1 base, there was a span of 4 bases. CDR1 SGDLS and CDR2 YYNGEE come from the germline V gene. This CDR3 has 13 amino acids. The CDR3 here is CASSVVSNTEAFF. The CDR3 nucleotides are TGTGCCAGCAGCGTAGTGTCGAACACTGAAGCTTTCTTT.

This rearrangement joins TRBV5-1 to TRBJ2-1, with TRBD2 identical over 7 bases. The germline gives CDR1 SGHRS, CDR2 YFSETQ. Trimming at V came to 4 bases and at J to 1 base, leaving 8 bases not matched to a gene. The CDR3 is 16 residues long. DNA of the CDR3: TGCGCCAGCAGCGCCGGGACTACTCCTTCCTACAATGAGCAGTTCTTC. Residues: CASSAGTTPSYNEQFF.

In its sample, this clone was seen once. The junction does not match germline at one end; this may be a read error. This chain joins TRBV29-1 and TRBJ2-5; 10 nucleotides agree with TRBD2. The CDR3 is made up of 16 amino acids. CDR1 is SQVTM, CDR2 ANQGSEA, per germline. CDR3 DNA: TGCGGCGTTGAGGAAAGAGACCTTAGCGGGAGGGAGACCCAGTACTTC. Its protein product is CGVEERDLSGRETQYF.

V and J are TRBV7-6 and TRBJ2-1; no firm D call. Germline lookup yields CDR1 SGHVS and CDR2 FNYEAQ. Trimming removed 5 bases at V and 0 bases at J, with 14 bases between. The CDR3 runs 16 residues. CDR3: CASSLGQHRSYNEQFF. DNA of the CDR3: TGTGCCAGCAGCCTAGGGCAGCACCGCTCCTACAATGAGCAGTTCTTC.

The chain recombines TRBV18 with TRBJ1-4; D gene ambiguous. The germline CDR1 and CDR2 sequences are KGHSH and LQKENI. Trimming removed 3 bases from V and 5 bases from J, with 13 bases in between. This CDR3 comprises 15 residues. The CDR3 region has the DNA TGTGCCAGCTCACCGAGGGCAGCTTCCAATGAAAAACTGTTTTTT. This sequence encodes CASSPRAASNEKLFF.